The 25 T cell receptor beta chains below come from one sample, sequenced in a study of CD4+ T cells in melanoma. This table comes from immunoSEQ multiplex PCR, and its TCRdb copy is limited to in-frame clones, with some not included. The table includes about 5,700 clones, just over 65% detected once. The material sequenced was cells from a culture (not recorded whether cultured in vitro). These TCRs come from a human donor with melanoma.

The genes are TRBV14 and TRBJ2-3; no firm D call. V was trimmed by 1 base and J by 11 bases, leaving 10 bases between them. The CDR3 loop spans 12 amino acids. From germline, CDR1 is SGHDN and CDR2 FVKESK. The CDR3 bases are TGTGCCAGCAGCCAAGCTCCTAATTGGCAGTATTTT. This encodes CASSQAPNWQYF.

V gene TRBV4-3 combines with J gene TRBJ1-6; D may be TRBD1 (5 bases). Germline loops: CDR1 LGHNA, CDR2 YSLEER. CDR3 length: 15 residues. Deletions cut 0 bases from V and 7 bases from J, with 10 bases between. CDR3 nucleotide sequence: TGCGCCAGCAGCCAAGATCTGGAGGGGAATTCACCCCTCCACTTT. It is translated as CASSQDLEGNSPLHF.

The V gene is TRBV7-9, the J gene TRBJ1-5; 7 bases line up with TRBD1. Germline CDR1 reads SEHNR; CDR2 reads FQNEAQ (reference sequence). The J segment lost 4 bases and the V segment lost 4 bases, leaving 7 bases of the junction unmatched. The CDR3 has 15 residues. The CDR3 DNA is TGTGCCAGCAGCTCAGGACAGGCACGGAATCAGCCCCAGCATTTT. The encoded protein is CASSSGQARNQPQHF.

Comment on this clone: The junction shows a germline mismatch at one end, possibly a read error. The chain has TRBV7-7 and TRBJ2-3; TRBD2 aligns across 9 bases. Germline assignment: CDR1 SSHAT and CDR2 FNYEAQ (reference sequence). The CDR3 sequence is 14 residues long. DNA of the CDR3: TGTGCTAGCAGTAAGGGACTAGCTGCAGATACGCAGTATTTT. Its translation is CASSKGLAADTQYF.

The CDR3 DNA reads as TGTGCCAGCAGCTTAGGGCAGGGGTCCTACAATGAGCAGTTCTTC. Its protein product is CASSLGQGSYNEQFF. The chain uses TRBV7-2 and TRBJ2-1; D possibly corresponds to TRBD1 (6 bases). The germline gives CDR1 SGHTA, CDR2 FQGNSA. The CDR3 runs to 15 residues. Trimming shortened V by 1 base and J by 1 base, and 8 bases separated the two germline ends.

The rearrangement uses TRBV19 and TRBJ2-1; D ambiguous. CDR1 and CDR2 from the germline V gene are LNHDA and SQIVND (reference sequence). Trimming left V 0 bases short and J 1 base short, with 7 bases between. The CDR3 is 15 residues long. The CDR3 DNA follows: TGTGCCAGTAGTATAGACGAGAGGTCCTACAATGAGCAGTTCTTC. This gives the protein CASSIDERSYNEQFF. Combining the CDR3 with reference TRBV19 and TRBJ2-1 gives the whole variable domain DGGITQSPKYLFRKEGQNVTLSCEQNLNHDAMYWYRQDPGQGLRLIYYSQIVNDFQKGDIAEGYSVSREKKESFPLTVTSAQKNPTAFYLCASSIDERSYNEQFFGPGTRLTVL.

V is TRBV14 and J is TRBJ2-5, with 8 positions matching TRBD2. J was trimmed by 5 bases and V by 0 bases; bases with no gene match: 11. The CDR3 sequence is 17 residues long. Germline CDR1 SGHDN, CDR2 FVKESK. The CDR3: CASSQDSGGGPRETQYF. For the CDR3, the DNA is TGTGCCAGCAGCCAAGATTCGGGCGGGGGGCCCCGGGAGACCCAGTACTTC. Supplemented by reference TRBV14 and TRBJ2-5, the full variable domain reads EAGVTQFPSHSVIEKGQTVTLRCDPISGHDNLYWYRRVMGKEIKFLLHFVKESKQDESGMPNNRFLAERTGGTYSTLKVQPAELEDSGVYFCASSQDSGGGPRETQYFGPGTRLLVL.

This sequence joins TRBV19 and TRBJ2-7; 9 bases are shared with TRBD1. J lost 1 base, V lost 5 bases, and 3 bases had no gene match. CDR1 is LNHDA, CDR2 SQIVND, per germline (reference sequence). The CDR3 is made up of 14 amino acids. CDR3 amino acids: CASSGTGPSYEQYF. The CDR3 region has the DNA TGTGCCAGTAGTGGGACAGGGCCATCCTACGAGCAGTACTTC.

This clone was counted between two and nine times. V gene TRBV25-1 combines with J gene TRBJ2-3; 7 nucleotides line up with TRBD1. V shed 1 base and J 0 bases; nucleotides not matched to a gene: 7. Per the germline V gene, CDR1 is MGHDK and CDR2 is SYGVNS. The length of the CDR3 is 17 residues. As DNA, the CDR3 is TGTGCCAGCAGTGAATTCAATGGGGGACAGAGCACAGATACGCAGTATTTT. Its translation is CASSEFNGGQSTDTQYF. The full variable domain, completed using reference TRBV25-1 and TRBJ2-3, is EADIYQTPRYLVIGTGKKITLECSQTMGHDKMYWYQQDPGMELHLIHYSYGVNSTEKGDLSSESTVSRIRTEHFPLTLESARPSHTSQYLCASSEFNGGQSTDTQYFGPGTRLTVL.

The J gene is TRBJ2-1, the V gene TRBV12-3 or TRBV12-4, with 7 bases fitting TRBD1. The CDR3 spans 13 residues. The V and J ends lost 7 bases and 4 bases, in that order; junction bases with no gene match: 4. The CDR3 nucleotides read TGTGCCAGCATTCCAGGGGGTTACAATGAGCAGTTCTTC. Its protein is CASIPGGYNEQFF.

The chain uses TRBV2 and TRBJ1-3; D remains ambiguous. The V gene lost 5 bases and the J gene lost 0 bases, with 11 bases spanning the gap. The germline V gene encodes CDR1 SNHLY and CDR2 FYNNEI. This CDR3 has 15 residues. The CDR3 DNA is TGTGCCAGCAGTCCTACTCCGGTCTCTGGAAACACCATATATTTT. This gives the protein CASSPTPVSGNTIYF.

The genes are TRBV10-3 and TRBJ1-2, with a possible D match to TRBD1 (5 bases). Trimming stripped 3 bases from V and 5 bases from J, with 19 bases between. The CDR3 consists of 16 residues. Germline V gene lookup returns CDR1 ENHRY and CDR2 SYGVKD. The CDR3 loop is CAISDSTDQNRYGYTF. CDR3 nucleotide sequence: TGTGCCATCAGTGATTCGACAGACCAAAACCGATATGGCTACACCTTC.

V is TRBV19 and J is TRBJ2-7, with D perhaps TRBD1 or TRBD2 (5 bases each). The germline gives CDR1 LNHDA, CDR2 SQIVND (reference sequence). This CDR3 is 15 amino acids long. V gave up 6 bases and J gave up 3 bases, with 18 bases separating them. CDR3 amino acids: CASSPGPGAHYEQYF. In DNA form, the CDR3 reads TGTGCCAGTAGCCCAGGGCCCGGGGCCCACTACGAGCAGTACTTC.

This clone occurred a few times. The same CDR3 can be traced to other DNA sequences in this sample. CDR3 loop: CASSIYGGDTGELFF. CDR3 nucleotides: TGTGCCAGTAGTATTTACGGGGGGGACACCGGGGAGCTGTTTTTT. This chain links TRBV19 with TRBJ2-2; 8 positions agree with TRBD2. The J segment lost 3 bases and the V segment lost 3 bases, leaving 3 bases of the junction unmatched. The CDR3 covers 15 residues. Germline loops: CDR1 LNHDA, CDR2 SQIVND (reference sequence).

The rearrangement uses TRBV4-1 and TRBJ1-2, with D perhaps TRBD1 (6 bases). V lost 0 bases, J lost 5 bases, and 16 bases lay in between. The CDR3 runs to 16 residues. Germline CDR1 MGHRA, CDR2 YSYEKL. CDR3 protein: CASSQERFIRGYGYTF. CDR3 nucleotide sequence: TGCGCCAGCAGCCAAGAAAGGTTTATCAGGGGATATGGCTACACCTTC.

This rearrangement joins TRBV5-5 to TRBJ2-5, with D maybe TRBD2 (6 bases). V was pared by 2 bases and J by 1 base, with 12 bases between. The germline CDR1 and CDR2 sequences are SGHKS and YYEKEE (reference sequence). There are 15 residues in the CDR3. The CDR3 DNA reads as TGTGCCAGCAGCTTTTGGGGCGGGGTCCAAGAGACCCAGTACTTC. Its protein is CASSFWGGVQETQYF.

The chain carries TRBV5-4 and TRBJ1-1, with D hard to call. This CDR3 is 13 amino acids long. Germline V CDR1 and CDR2: SGHNT, YYREEE (reference sequence). The ends were cut back, 6 bases at V and 5 bases at J, with 14 bases in the middle. Written as DNA, the CDR3 is TGTGCCAGCAACCCCGGCTCGGATACTGAAGCTTTCTTT. It encodes CASNPGSDTEAFF.

V usage is TRBV5-1 and J usage is TRBJ1-1; D may be TRBD1 (5 bases). Deletions cut 5 bases from V and 1 base from J, with 12 bases between. Germline CDR1 and CDR2: SGHRS and YFSETQ. The CDR3 runs 14 residues. The DNA of the CDR3 is TGCGCCAGCAGAGACAGCGTTCCGAACACTGAAGCTTTCTTT. It codes for CASRDSVPNTEAFF.

V and J are TRBV6-5 and TRBJ2-7; a possible D gene is TRBD1 (5 bases). CDR3 size: 15 residues. V lost 5 bases and J lost 0, with 14 bases in between. Germline values: CDR1 MNHEY, CDR2 SVGAGI. CDR3 sequence (DNA): TGTGCCAGCAGTAGCTCAGGGATAAGCTCCTACGAGCAGTACTTC. Translation gives CASSSSGISSYEQYF.

CDR3 sequence reads: CATVPGLGNEKLFF. The CDR3 coding sequence is TGTGCCACCGTCCCGGGGCTGGGTAATGAAAAACTGTTTTTT. The gene calls are TRBV15 and TRBJ1-4; D may be TRBD1 (5 bases). Trimming took off 8 bases at V and 4 bases at J, with 14 bases between the two ends. The CDR3 consists of 14 residues. Germline-derived CDR1 and CDR2 are LNHNV and YYDKDF (reference sequence).

V and J are TRBV19 and TRBJ1-6; the D gene is possibly TRBD1 (6 bases). V dropped 5 bases and J dropped 6 bases, with 11 bases sitting between them. The length of the CDR3 is 14 residues. CDR1 and CDR2 (germline): LNHDA, SQIVND (reference sequence). CDR3 bases: TGTGCCAGTAGTTGGGGGGCTGGTAATTCACCCCTCCACTTT. Its protein product is CASSWGAGNSPLHF.

By sample share, this clone is medium-sized. The rearrangement links TRBV9 to TRBJ1-6; D call uncertain. V lost 0 bases to trimming and J lost 5 bases, with 9 bases between them. Germline lookup yields CDR1 SGDLS and CDR2 YYNGEE. CDR3 length: 15 residues. The CDR3 DNA sequence: TGTGCCAGCAGCGTAGCCAGTTTCAATAATTCACCCCTCCACTTT. Protein: CASSVASFNNSPLHF.

This clone counts as large. The rearrangement links TRBV30 to TRBJ2-2; D possibly corresponds to TRBD1 (8 bases). Germline V lookup: CDR1 GTSNPN, CDR2 SVGIG (reference sequence). The CDR3 loop spans 17 amino acids. Deletions cut 3 bases from V and 0 bases from J, with 17 bases between. The CDR3, as DNA: TGTGCCTGGAGCCCTCGGACAGGGACTACGAACACCGGGGAGCTGTTTTTT. Translation gives CAWSPRTGTTNTGELFF.

V is TRBV30 and J is TRBJ2-3; 9 bases align to TRBD1. V shed 7 bases, J shed 4 bases, and the junction held 9 bases outside the gene matches. This CDR3 has 14 residues. In germline, CDR1 is GTSNPN, CDR2 SVGIG (reference sequence). Here the CDR3 reads CASIVTGGADTQYF. The CDR3 nucleotides read TGTGCCTCGATCGTGACAGGGGGGGCAGATACGCAGTATTTT.

This chain joins TRBV7-9 and TRBJ1-1; possibly TRBD1 for D (5 bases). V was cut by 5 bases and J by 7 bases, with 14 bases left in between. CDR1 is SEHNR and CDR2 is FQNEAQ in the germline V gene (reference sequence). This CDR3 region has 13 residues. CDR3 region: CASSPPGGGEAFF. The DNA for the CDR3 is TGTGCCAGCAGCCCTCCCGGCGGGGGTGAAGCTTTCTTT.